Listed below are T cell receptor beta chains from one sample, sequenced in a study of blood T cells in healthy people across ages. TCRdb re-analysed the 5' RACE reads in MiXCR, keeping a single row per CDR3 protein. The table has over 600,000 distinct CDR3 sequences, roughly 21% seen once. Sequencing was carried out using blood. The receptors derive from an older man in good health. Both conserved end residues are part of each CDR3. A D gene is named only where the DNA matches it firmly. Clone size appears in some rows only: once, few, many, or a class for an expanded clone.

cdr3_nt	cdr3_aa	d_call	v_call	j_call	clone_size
TGTGCCAGCAGTGGTTACAATGAGCAGTTCTTC	CASSGYNEQFF	-	TRBV28	TRBJ2-1	many
TGTGCCAGCAGTGGCGGGGCGCTTGAACAAGAGACCCAGTACTTC	CASSGGALEQETQYF	-	TRBV28	TRBJ2-5	few
TGTGCCAGCAGCGTAGGACTAACCGGGGAACTGTTTTTT	CASSVGLTGELFF	-	TRBV7-2	TRBJ2-2	-
TGTGCCATCAGTGGACAGGGGTACACCGGGGAGCTGTTTTTT	CAISGQGYTGELFF	TRBD1	TRBV10-3	TRBJ2-2	few
TGTGCCAGCAGCCGGTCCGGGTCCTCGGGGGAAAAACTGTTTTTT	CASSRSGSSGEKLFF	-	TRBV14	TRBJ1-4	-
TGTGCCAGCAGCCCCGGACAGGGGGTTGAAGCTTTCTTT	CASSPGQGVEAFF	TRBD1	TRBV7-2	TRBJ1-1	-
TGTGCCAGCAGCTTAGGGGGACCGAGAATTGAGACCCAGTACTTC	CASSLGGPRIETQYF	-	TRBV7-9	TRBJ2-5	-
TGTGCCAGCAGTGAAGCGCTTCAGGGACAGGGTCTATTCTTC	CASSEALQGQGLFF	TRBD1	TRBV2	TRBJ2-5	-
TGTGCCAGCAGTGAAAGGGAAATCTTAGGGGGGTTCTTC	CASSEREILGGFF	-	TRBV2	TRBJ2-1	few
TGTGCCAGCAGTGAAAACGAGCAGTACTTC	CASSENEQYF	-	TRBV2	TRBJ2-7	many
TGCAGTGCCGCCACGGGTAGCGGCGGCTACACCTTC	CSAATGSGGYTF	-	TRBV20-1	TRBJ1-2	few
TGTGCCAGCAGCCTCGGACCCCATAATTCACCCCTCCACTTT	CASSLGPHNSPLHF	-	TRBV7-3	TRBJ1-6	-
TGTGCCAGCAACCCGGGGCGCCCGAGCTCCTACAATGAGCAGTTCTTC	CASNPGRPSSYNEQFF	-	TRBV2	TRBJ2-1	few
TGTGCCAGTAGTGGACAGCCCTCCTACGAGCAGTACTTC	CASSGQPSYEQYF	-	TRBV19	TRBJ2-7	few
TGTGCCAGCAGTGCGGGGCAAGAGGCCCAGTACTTC	CASSAGQEAQYF	-	TRBV2	TRBJ2-5	-
TGTGCCAGCGCCAGCGGGAGGGGGACAGATACGCAGTATTTT	CASASGRGTDTQYF	TRBD2	TRBV2	TRBJ2-3	few
TGTGCCAGCACACCCACGGCTGAGACCCAGTACTTC	CASTPTAETQYF	-	TRBV28	TRBJ2-5	few
TGTGCCAGCAGCCAAGACCTAGACAGCTATGGCTACACCTTC	CASSQDLDSYGYTF	-	TRBV3-1	TRBJ1-2	-